What follows are 9 T cell receptor beta chains derived from one specimen sequenced in a study of CD8 T cells in ankylosing spondylitis. MiXCR, applied by TCRdb to the 5' RACE reads, yields one record per CDR3 protein. The data contain about 390,000 distinct CDR3 sequences, about a fifth of them seen just once; the ten biggest clones take up about a sixth. Points from the study as a whole: Ankylosing spondylitis blood appeared to be characterized by a TCR beta motif of 7 to 9 highly homologous variants.

No antigen has been assigned to these receptors. Sequencing was performed on blood, either unsorted or a sorted T cell fraction (not recorded which). All receptors derive from a male donor with ankylosing spondylitis.

V and J are TRBV10-3 and TRBJ2-7, with D possibly matching TRBD1 (6 bases). Germline values: CDR1 ENHRY, CDR2 SYGVKD. The V and J ends lost 5 bases and 0 bases respectively, with 14 bases between them. CDR3 size: 15 residues. This CDR3 reads CAISPSPGVSYEQYF. The CDR3 DNA reads TGTGCCATCAGTCCCTCTCCAGGGGTCTCCTACGAGCAGTACTTC.

The table lists this clonotype with many counts. This CDR3 reads CATSELTGFMETQYF. CDR3 coding DNA: TGTGCCACCAGTGAGTTGACAGGGTTCATGGAGACCCAGTACTTC. The chain has TRBV24-1 and TRBJ2-5; 7 bases map to TRBD1. The V gene's germline CDR1 is KGHDR and CDR2 SFDVKD. CDR3 length equals 15 residues. The V segment lost 4 bases and the J segment 5 bases; nucleotides outside the gene matches: 9.

This clonotype was seen more than once but under ten times. The chain is built from TRBV15 and TRBJ2-3; 9 nucleotides match TRBD1. Germline-derived CDR1 and CDR2 are LNHNV and YYDKDF (reference sequence). J was trimmed by 1 base and V by 1 base; bases with no gene match: 3. The CDR3 length is 16 residues. CDR3 in amino acids: CATSRGGQGGTDTQYF. The CDR3 DNA sequence: TGTGCCACCAGCAGAGGGGGACAGGGTGGCACAGATACGCAGTATTTT.

This clonotype was picked up many times. The chain employs TRBV29-1 and TRBJ2-5; a weak D match, TRBD2 (6 bases). The CDR3 totals 12 residues. Germline CDR1 SQVTM, CDR2 ANQGSEA. V lost 7 bases and J 1 base, leaving 10 bases between the germline ends. The CDR3 DNA sequence: TGCAGCGCTGGGACTTTCCAAGAGACCCAGTACTTC. This codes for CSAGTFQETQYF.

The J gene is TRBJ1-2, the V gene TRBV6-5; 9 bases fit TRBD1. CDR1 and CDR2 from the germline V gene are MNHEY and SVGAGI. The V and J ends lost 2 bases and 2 bases, in that order; junction bases with no gene match: 12. The CDR3 is made up of 18 amino acids. CDR3 coding DNA: TGTGCCAGCAGTTACAGGACTATAGGACAGGGGACAAACTATGGCTACACCTTC. As protein: CASSYRTIGQGTNYGYTF.

The V and J genes are TRBV5-1 and TRBJ2-7; 7 bases fit TRBD1. J gave up 3 bases and V 3 bases, and 6 bases lay outside the gene matches. Looked up from germline, CDR1 is SGHRS and CDR2 is YFSETQ. The CDR3 runs to 14 residues. CDR3 nucleotide sequence: TGCGCCAGCAGCTCGACAGGGATGAACTACGAGCAGTACTTC. Translating it yields CASSSTGMNYEQYF.

The chain recombines TRBV20-1 with TRBJ2-2, with 11 bases that match TRBD2. Germline V gives CDR1 DFQATT, CDR2 SNEGSKA (reference sequence). The junction had 3 bases not matched to a gene; V was cut back by 5 bases and J by 4 bases. The CDR3 extends over 14 amino acids. CDR3 residues: CSAALAGVTGELFF. CDR3 DNA sequence: TGCAGTGCTGCACTAGCGGGAGTCACCGGGGAGCTGTTTTTT.

This clonotype has at least ten counts. The chain employs TRBV12-3 or TRBV12-4 and TRBJ1-5; D unresolved. The V and J ends lost 1 base and 4 bases respectively, with 8 bases between them. The CDR3 sequence is 14 residues long. The CDR3 region is CASSLVGSNQPQHF. CDR3 bases: TGTGCCAGCAGTTTAGTAGGCAGTAATCAGCCCCAGCATTTT.

The rearrangement uses TRBV20-1 and TRBJ2-2; no clear D gene. This CDR3 is built from 13 residues. V lost 1 base to trimming and J lost 4 bases, with 7 bases between them. In germline, CDR1 is DFQATT, CDR2 SNEGSKA (reference sequence). The CDR3 sequence: CSARGRSTGELFF. Written as DNA, the CDR3 is TGCAGTGCTAGAGGTCGGAGCACCGGGGAGCTGTTTTTT.